What follows are 28 T cell receptor beta chains derived from one specimen sequenced in a study of PD-L1 blockade in urothelial cancer. Regarding time point: pretreatment peripheral blood. The assay was immunoSEQ multiplex PCR, and TCRdb's table has in-frame clones only and misses some. The table has tens of thousands of clones, 90% seen once. The material was PBMCs, obtained around atezolizumab (anti-PD-L1) treatment. These receptors came from a man between 60 and 75 years old with urothelial cancer.

The chain couples TRBV6-5 to TRBJ2-5; D perhaps matches TRBD2 (6 bases). The CDR3 is 14 residues long. V was shortened by 6 bases and J by 2 bases, with 13 bases between the two germline ends. CDR1 and CDR2 from the germline V gene are MNHEY and SVGAGI. The CDR3 sequence is CASSRDLRQETQYF. CDR3 DNA sequence: TGTGCCAGCAGCAGGGACTTGCGACAAGAGACCCAGTACTTC.

A single count supports this clone. This chain joins TRBV10-1 and TRBJ1-2, with 9 nucleotides matching TRBD1. This CDR3 comprises 24 residues. V was clipped by 0 bases and J by 1 base; unmatched bases: 27. Germline assignment: CDR1 WNHNN and CDR2 SYGVQD (reference sequence). The CDR3, as DNA: TGCGCCAGCAGTGAGTCAGGCAGAGTCGGCCCGGACAGGGGAATCGAAGTGTATAACTATGGCTACACCTTC. It translates to CASSESGRVGPDRGIEVYNYGYTF.

This clone was seen once. This sequence joins TRBV10-2 and TRBJ2-2; 9 nucleotides agree with TRBD2. CDR3 length equals 17 residues. CDR1 and CDR2 (germline): WSHSY, SAAADI. After removal of 6 bases from V and 4 bases from J, the junction contained 12 bases not matched to a gene. CDR3 loop: CASRGPTSGATTGELFF. The CDR3, as DNA: TGCGCCAGCAGGGGACCGACTAGCGGAGCAACCACCGGGGAGCTGTTTTTT.

This clone was seen only once. The rearrangement uses TRBV5-4 and TRBJ2-7; D is unclear. The V end was cut by 0 bases, the J end by 8 bases, with 12 bases between. Germline V gene lookup returns CDR1 SGHNT and CDR2 YYREEE (reference sequence). There are 13 residues in the CDR3. This CDR3 reads CASSLDGTRQQYF. CDR3 in DNA: TGTGCCAGCAGCTTGGATGGCACCCGCCAGCAGTACTTC.

In nucleotides, the CDR3 is TGTGCAAGTCGCTTAGCCGTGGACAGGGGGTTCACCGGGGAGCTGTTTTTT. Translating gives CASRLAVDRGFTGELFF. J is TRBJ2-2 and V is TRBV12-2; the D segment call TRBD1 is taken from the table without a DNA check. TRBV12-2 is flagged as a pseudogene. The CDR3 is made up of 17 amino acids.

The V and J genes are TRBV6-1 and TRBJ1-3; 7 nucleotides line up with TRBD1. The CDR3 is 16 amino acids. V dropped 0 bases and J dropped 4; count of bases not matched to a gene: 6. Germline CDR1 MNHNS, CDR2 SASEGT. CDR3 in DNA: TGTGCCAGCAGTGAAGCCTGGACAGGCTTCGGAAACACCATATATTTT. It encodes CASSEAWTGFGNTIYF.

The V gene is TRBV6-5, the J gene TRBJ1-5; TRBD1 matches at 7 bases. Trimming at V came to 8 bases and at J to 3 bases, leaving 4 bases not matched to a gene. Germline loops: CDR1 MNHEY, CDR2 SVGAGI. CDR3 size: 13 residues. The chain's CDR3 is CASRQGPNQPQHF. CDR3 in DNA: TGTGCCAGCCGACAGGGCCCCAATCAGCCCCAGCATTTT.

V and J are TRBV19 and TRBJ1-5; D remains unclear. CDR1 and CDR2 (germline): LNHDA, SQIVND (reference sequence). The CDR3 has 13 amino acids. V lost 4 bases, J lost 7 bases, and 11 bases lay in between. CDR3 amino acids: CASSTTRGQPQHF. Here the CDR3 DNA reads TGTGCCAGTAGTACCACCCGAGGCCAGCCCCAGCATTTT.

The chain combines TRBV4-3 with TRBJ2-3, with D unclear. The CDR3 consists of 13 residues. Germline V gene sequence: CDR1 LGHNA, CDR2 YSLEER. V lost 1 base, J lost 2 bases, and 4 bases lay in between. For the CDR3, the DNA is TGCGCCAGCAGCCAAGTTTACACAGATACGCAGTATTTT. Encoded protein: CASSQVYTDTQYF.

The chain carries TRBV10-2 and TRBJ1-1; D is perhaps TRBD1 (6 bases). The CDR3 loop spans 15 amino acids. The germline V and J ends were trimmed by 3 bases and 0 bases, with 11 bases remaining between them. Germline V CDR1 and CDR2: WSHSY, SAAADI. The CDR3 DNA follows: TGCGCCAGCAGTGAAGTGACAGGACTGAACACTGAAGCTTTCTTT. Amino acids: CASSEVTGLNTEAFF.

This chain connects TRBV6-5 to TRBJ2-7; 8 bases line up with TRBD2. CDR1 is MNHEY and CDR2 is SVGAGI in the germline V gene. The CDR3 is 15 amino acids. V lost 7 bases to trimming and J lost 2 bases; unmatched junction nucleotides: 10. DNA of the CDR3: TGTGCCAGCACTAGGCGTAGCGGGGCAACCTACGAGCAGTACTTC. Its protein is CASTRRSGATYEQYF.

The chain uses TRBV4-3 and TRBJ2-7; the match to TRBD2 covers 7 bases. This CDR3 has 18 residues. J was trimmed by 0 bases and V by 0 bases; bases with no gene match: 11. Germline lookup yields CDR1 LGHNA and CDR2 YSLEER. CDR3 sequence: CASSQEPRRAGSSYEQYF. CDR3 bases: TGCGCCAGCAGCCAAGAACCCCGCCGAGCGGGAAGCTCCTACGAGCAGTACTTC.

V is TRBV4-3 and J is TRBJ2-2; D remains ambiguous. The ends were cut back, 1 base at V and 0 bases at J, with 9 bases in the middle. The CDR3 has 16 amino acids. Germline V gene data show CDR1 as LGHNA and CDR2 as YSLEER. DNA for the CDR3: TGCGCCAGCAGCCAAGGGCGGCTAGCGAACACCGGGGAGCTGTTTTTT. It is translated as CASSQGRLANTGELFF.

The chain has TRBV5-5 and TRBJ2-7, with D possibly matching TRBD2 (5 bases). The CDR3 consists of 13 residues. The V gene lost 0 bases and the J gene lost 3 bases, with 7 bases spanning the gap. Germline assignment: CDR1 SGHKS and CDR2 YYEKEE (reference sequence). Here the CDR3 DNA reads TGTGCCAGCAGCTTGGCCGGGAACTACGAGCAGTACTTC. It encodes CASSLAGNYEQYF.

The rearrangement uses TRBV11-2 and TRBJ2-7, with 7 bases matching TRBD1. Germline CDR1 and CDR2: SGHAT and FQNNGV. V lost 5 bases and J lost 4; bases outside the gene matches: 8. CDR3 length: 14 amino acids. In DNA, the CDR3 is TGTGCCAGCAGCCGGCCAGGGGGTCCGTACGAGCAGTACTTC. Protein product: CASSRPGGPYEQYF.

The CDR3 DNA reads TGTGCCAGCAGCGGCGGGTGGCAGGGAGGGCAGCCCCAGCATTTT. Its protein is CASSGGWQGGQPQHF. The V and J genes are TRBV7-8 and TRBJ1-5, with TRBD1 as a possible D gene (5 bases). With 5 bases removed from V and 7 bases from J, the gap between germline ends came to 18 bases. The CDR3 runs 15 residues. Germline CDR1 is SGHVS and CDR2 is FQNEAQ.

This sequence joins TRBV11-2 and TRBJ1-5; D might be TRBD1 (6 bases). Germline loops: CDR1 SGHAT, CDR2 FQNNGV. The CDR3 loop spans 14 amino acids. Trimming stripped 4 bases from V and 0 bases from J, with 7 bases between. DNA of the CDR3: TGTGCCAGCAGCTCACAGGGTAGCAATCAGCCCCAGCATTTT. Its protein product is CASSSQGSNQPQHF.

The chain links TRBV6-1 to TRBJ1-1, with D unresolved. The CDR3 is 15 amino acids. V was cut by 3 bases and J by 4 bases, with 15 bases left in between. Germline loops: CDR1 MNHNS, CDR2 SASEGT. CDR3 loop: CASSESGIEGTEAFF. DNA of the CDR3: TGTGCCAGCAGTGAGTCGGGGATTGAAGGCACTGAAGCTTTCTTT.

The chain employs TRBV7-2 and TRBJ2-2, with a possible D match to TRBD2 (6 bases). The germline V and J ends were trimmed by 3 bases and 6 bases, with 17 bases remaining between them. The CDR3 consists of 16 residues. Germline-derived CDR1 and CDR2 are SGHTA and FQGNSA. This CDR3 reads CASSFTSGGISGELFF. CDR3 bases: TGTGCCAGCAGCTTCACGAGTGGGGGGATCTCCGGGGAGCTGTTTTTT.

The chain links TRBV5-1 to TRBJ2-1; TRBD2 matches 8 bases. V lost 4 bases, J lost 3 bases, and 9 bases stayed unmatched. Germline assignment: CDR1 SGHRS and CDR2 YFSETQ. This CDR3 contains 16 residues. The CDR3 coding sequence is TGCGCCAGCAGCCTGCCAACTAGCGGCGACTACAATGAGCAGTTCTTC. Its translation is CASSLPTSGDYNEQFF.

The chain uses TRBV15 and TRBJ2-7, with D possibly TRBD2 on 6 matching bases. CDR3 size: 15 residues. Trimming left V 1 base short and J 4 bases short, with 14 bases between. Germline CDR1 LNHNV, CDR2 YYDKDF (reference sequence). CDR3: CATSRGPAGAYEQYF. The CDR3 coding sequence is TGTGCCACCAGCAGAGGCCCAGCGGGTGCGTACGAGCAGTACTTC.

The gene calls are TRBV6-5 and TRBJ2-1; D is perhaps TRBD2 (7 bases). Germline CDR1 is MNHEY and CDR2 is SVGAGI. This CDR3 is 15 amino acids long. With 0 bases removed from V and 4 bases from J, the gap between germline ends came to 10 bases. The CDR3, as DNA: TGTGCCAGCAGTTACTCGGGGGGGCCTTACAATGAGCAGTTCTTC. Translating gives CASSYSGGPYNEQFF.

V usage is TRBV2 and J usage is TRBJ1-1; 8 positions match TRBD1. The CDR3 runs to 13 residues. Germline V lookup: CDR1 SNHLY, CDR2 FYNNEI. Trimming cost V 7 bases and J 10 bases; bases outside gene matches: 11. CDR3 sequence: CASNPGQALRAFF. The CDR3 coding sequence is TGTGCCAGCAACCCGGGACAGGCCCTGAGAGCTTTCTTT.

The rearrangement links TRBV25-1 to TRBJ2-7; 9 bases fit TRBD1. V lost 4 bases and J lost 2; bases outside the gene matches: 3. Germline V gene sequence: CDR1 MGHDK, CDR2 SYGVNS. The length of the CDR3 is 14 residues. CDR3 amino acids: CASSGTGETYEQYF. CDR3 sequence (DNA): TGTGCCAGCAGTGGGACAGGGGAAACCTACGAGCAGTACTTC.

CDR3 residues: CASSGGLGNEQFF. In DNA, the CDR3 is TGTGCCAGCAGTGGGGGACTAGGGAATGAGCAGTTCTTC. The V and J genes are TRBV6-4 and TRBJ2-1, with 8 bases identical to TRBD2. After removal of 4 bases from V and 7 bases from J, the junction contained 3 bases not matched to a gene. This CDR3 spans 13 amino acids. Germline-derived CDR1 and CDR2 are MRHNA and SNTAGT.

The chain employs TRBV5-1 and TRBJ1-4; TRBD1 might be the D (5 bases). The V and J ends lost 4 bases and 8 bases respectively, with 15 bases between them. Per the germline V gene, CDR1 is SGHRS and CDR2 is YFSETQ. The CDR3 extends over 14 amino acids. The CDR3 coding sequence is TGCGCCAGCAGCCATTCCGATAGGGGCGAAAAACTGTTTTTT. Residues: CASSHSDRGEKLFF.

V and J are TRBV5-4 and TRBJ2-1; TRBD1 matches 8 bases. Germline CDR1 is SGHNT and CDR2 is YYREEE (reference sequence). This CDR3 has 15 residues. V was clipped by 1 base and J by 3 bases; unmatched bases: 3. CDR3 in amino acids: CASSLTGQGYNEQFF. DNA for the CDR3: TGTGCCAGCAGCTTGACCGGACAGGGCTACAATGAGCAGTTCTTC.

The chain joins TRBV9 to TRBJ2-3; 7 bases line up with TRBD2. CDR3 length: 14 amino acids. Germline V gives CDR1 SGDLS, CDR2 YYNGEE. Unmatched junction bases numbered 3, after V lost 0 bases and J lost 5 bases. This chain's CDR3 is CASSVAGRIDTQYF. The DNA for the CDR3 is TGTGCCAGCAGCGTAGCCGGGAGGATAGATACGCAGTATTTT.